What follows describes a single T cell receptor (beta chain). Its specificity is unknown. The entry originates in a study of blood T cells in healthy people across ages. V shed 6 bases and J shed 0 bases, with 11 bases lying between them. This CDR3 contains 14 residues. A second about 7 to 11 cycle PCR used barcoded and J-beta primers. TCRdb independently ran MiXCR on the 5' RACE reads; one entry per CDR3 protein. In the table there are about 580,000 distinct CDR3 sequences, less than 60% of which are singletons. Whole-study results and caveats: In older individuals, TCR beta diversity per million T cells was lower, falling roughly linearly with age.

The gene calls are TRBV12-3 or TRBV12-4 and TRBJ2-5; D call uncertain. The sequenced sample consisted of blood. The TCR was taken from a man at least 80 years old in good health. The CDR3 sequence is CASRETVNQETQYF. The CDR3 DNA reads TGTGCCAGCAGGGAGACGGTAAACCAAGAGACCCAGTACTTC.